The 13 T cell receptor beta chains in this list originate from one sample, sequenced in a study of OX40 agonist ivuxolimab in advanced cancers. Profiled with immunoSEQ multiplex PCR; TCRdb holds only in-frame clones, not every one. Found here are about 75,000 clones, about 86% of them singletons; the top ten hold about 8.6%. This specimen consisted of CD4+ or CD8+ T cells sorted from blood, obtained in a trial of the OX40 agonist ivuxolimab. Source of these receptors: an adult with an advanced solid tumor such as melanoma, head and neck, liver or kidney cancer.

The V call is TRBV15, the J call TRBJ2-1; 14 positions agree with TRBD2. The V and J ends lost 3 bases and 8 bases, in that order; junction bases with no gene match: 9. This CDR3 is built from 17 residues. The germline V gene has CDR1 LNHNV and CDR2 YYDKDF (reference sequence). The CDR3 spells CATSSRLAGGRFHEQFF. CDR3 in DNA: TGTGCCACCAGCAGTAGACTAGCGGGGGGGCGGTTCCATGAGCAGTTCTTC. The variable domain in full, with the rest retrieved from reference TRBV15 and TRBJ2-1, is DAMVIQNPRYQVTQFGKPVTLSCSQTLNHNVMYWYQQKSSQAPKLLFHYYDKDFNNEADTPDNFQSRRPNTSFCFLDIRSPGLGDTAMYLCATSSRLAGGRFHEQFFGPGTRLTVL.

The gene calls are TRBV14 and TRBJ2-1; TRBD2 aligns across 10 bases. V lost 4 bases to trimming and J lost 4 bases; unmatched junction nucleotides: 4. The CDR3 has 15 residues. Germline values: CDR1 SGHDN, CDR2 FVKESK. Here the CDR3 reads CASSPLAGDYNEQFF. In DNA, the CDR3 is TGTGCCAGCAGCCCCCTAGCGGGGGATTACAATGAGCAGTTCTTC. Full variable domain (missing parts from reference TRBV14 and TRBJ2-1): EAGVTQFPSHSVIEKGQTVTLRCDPISGHDNLYWYRRVMGKEIKFLLHFVKESKQDESGMPNNRFLAERTGGTYSTLKVQPAELEDSGVYFCASSPLAGDYNEQFFGPGTRLTVL.

V is TRBV18 and J is TRBJ2-2; weak D call: TRBD1 (6 bases). Trimming shortened V by 5 bases and J by 5 bases, and 9 bases separated the two germline ends. The CDR3 consists of 13 residues. Germline assignment: CDR1 KGHSH and CDR2 LQKENI. CDR3 coding DNA: TGTGCCAGCTCATCGACAGGTACCGGGGAGCTGTTTTTT. It yields the protein CASSSTGTGELFF.

The chain uses TRBV11-3 and TRBJ2-1; D call uncertain. V lost 0 bases to trimming and J lost 7 bases, with 7 bases between them. This CDR3 is 13 amino acids long. Germline V CDR1 and CDR2: SGHNT, YENEEA. The CDR3 region has the DNA TGTGCCAGCAGCTTAGAACGCTGGAATGAGCAGTTCTTC. It encodes CASSLERWNEQFF.

The chain recombines TRBV11-2 with TRBJ2-2, with unresolved D. Germline V gives CDR1 SGHAT, CDR2 FQNNGV. There are 14 residues in the CDR3. Deletions cut 5 bases from V and 6 bases from J, with 13 bases between. The CDR3, as DNA: TGTGCCAGCAGCCCCCCCAGTCGTCCCGGGGAGCTGTTTTTT. This sequence encodes CASSPPSRPGELFF.

V usage is TRBV18 and J usage is TRBJ1-5; D is unclear. The germline CDR1 and CDR2 sequences are KGHSH and LQKENI. The CDR3 consists of 14 residues. V was cut by 2 bases and J by 7 bases, with 12 bases left in between. Here the CDR3 DNA reads TGTGCCAGCTCACCAGAAGCAGGTCAGCAGCCCCAGCATTTT. This encodes CASSPEAGQQPQHF.

The sample holds one count of this clone. The V gene is TRBV18, the J gene TRBJ2-1, with D perhaps matching TRBD2 (6 bases). This CDR3 has 15 amino acids. The V end lost 1 base, the J end lost 5 bases, and 12 bases lay between the germline ends. The germline V gene has CDR1 KGHSH and CDR2 LQKENI. The CDR3 is CASSPLAGIDNEQFF. CDR3 DNA: TGTGCCAGCTCACCACTCGCGGGAATCGACAATGAGCAGTTCTTC.

The chain is built from TRBV7-3 and TRBJ2-1; TRBD2 agrees at 10 bases. The V and J ends lost 4 bases and 4 bases, in that order; junction bases with no gene match: 13. The CDR3 runs to 18 residues. Germline V CDR1 and CDR2: SGHTA, FQGTGA. The CDR3 loop reads CASSSIPSGLADYNEQFF. The DNA of the CDR3 is TGTGCCAGCAGCTCGATCCCCTCAGGACTAGCGGATTACAATGAGCAGTTCTTC.

The CDR3 here is CASSWEGHGQYF. The CDR3, as DNA: TGTGCCAGCAGTTGGGAGGGACACGGGCAGTACTTC. The J gene is TRBJ2-7, the V gene TRBV6-6; tentative D call: TRBD2 (7 bases). In germline, CDR1 is MNHNY, CDR2 SVGAGI (reference sequence). With 4 bases removed from V and 9 bases from J, the gap between germline ends came to 13 bases. CDR3 length: 12 residues.

The rearrangement joins TRBV2 to TRBJ1-4; D uncertain. Trimming cost V 11 bases and J 5 bases, with 15 bases left between them. The CDR3 loop spans 13 amino acids. CDR1 SNHLY and CDR2 FYNNEI come from the germline V gene. The CDR3 sequence: CAAGRERNEKLFF. CDR3 sequence (DNA): TGTGCCGCCGGCCGGGAGCGGAATGAAAAACTGTTTTTT.

The chain joins TRBV7-2 to TRBJ1-3; D is unclear. This CDR3 comprises 17 residues. The V end was cut by 4 bases, the J end by 0 bases, with 16 bases between. Looked up from germline, CDR1 is SGHTA and CDR2 is FQGNSA. The CDR3 DNA reads as TGTGCCAGCAGCTCCCTCCCGAGGGATGTCTCTGGAAACACCATATATTTT. Residues: CASSSLPRDVSGNTIYF.

The V gene is TRBV27, the J gene TRBJ1-6; no firm D call. The germline gives CDR1 MNHEY, CDR2 SMNVEV (reference sequence). With 5 bases removed from V and 8 bases from J, the gap between germline ends came to 10 bases. The CDR3 is 13 amino acids. CDR3 loop: CASSPGAYSPLHF. The CDR3, as DNA: TGTGCCAGCAGTCCCGGTGCCTATTCACCCCTCCACTTT.

The CDR3, as DNA: TGTGCCAGCAGTTCACCGGGACTAGCGGTTAGCTACAATGAGCAGTTCTTC. It yields the protein CASSSPGLAVSYNEQFF. This chain links TRBV28 with TRBJ2-1; 11 nucleotides align to TRBD2. Per germline, CDR1 MDHEN and CDR2 SYDVKM. The junction had 8 bases not matched to a gene; V was cut back by 4 bases and J by 3 bases. The CDR3 consists of 17 residues.